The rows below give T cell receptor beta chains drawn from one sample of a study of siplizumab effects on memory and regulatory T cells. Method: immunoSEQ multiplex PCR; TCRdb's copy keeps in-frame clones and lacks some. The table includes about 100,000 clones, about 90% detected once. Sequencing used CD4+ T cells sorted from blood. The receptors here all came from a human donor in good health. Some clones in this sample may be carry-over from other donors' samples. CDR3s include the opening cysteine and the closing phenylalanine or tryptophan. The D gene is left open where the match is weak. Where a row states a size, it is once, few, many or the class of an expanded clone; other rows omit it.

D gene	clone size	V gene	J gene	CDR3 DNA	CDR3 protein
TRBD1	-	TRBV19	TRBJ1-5	TGTGCCAGTAGTATAGAGACAGGGAAGCGCAATCAGCCCCAGCATTTT	CASSIETGKRNQPQHF
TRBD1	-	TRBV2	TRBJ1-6	TGTGCCAGCAGACGGGGACAGGGTGATAATTCACCCCTCCACTTT	CASRRGQGDNSPLHF
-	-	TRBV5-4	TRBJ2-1	TGTGCCAGCAGCGGTCGGGGGGCGGGTGAGCAGTTCTTC	CASSGRGAGEQFF
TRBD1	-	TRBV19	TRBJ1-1	TGTGCCAGTAGTATCCCCCGGAGGAGAGGACAGGGGGGGACTGAAGCTTTCTTT	CASSIPRRRGQGGTEAFF
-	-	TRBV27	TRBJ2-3	TGTGCCAGCAGGGTCTCACTAGGGCCAGATACGCAGTATTTT	CASRVSLGPDTQYF
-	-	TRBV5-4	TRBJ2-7	TGTGCCAGCAGCCCCACCGGGGGGAGGGGGACCTCCTACGAGCAGTACTTC	CASSPTGGRGTSYEQYF
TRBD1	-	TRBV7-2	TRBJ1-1	TGTGCCAGCAGCGCCAGGGGGCCAAACACTGAAGCTTTCTTT	CASSARGPNTEAFF
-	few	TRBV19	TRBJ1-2	TGTGCCAGTAAAGATGGCTCGGGGAGTGGCTACACCTTC	CASKDGSGSGYTF
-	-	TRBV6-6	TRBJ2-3	TGTGCCAGCAACCCTGGTGGGGGTACGCAGTATTTT	CASNPGGGTQYF
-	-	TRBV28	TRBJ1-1	TGTGCCAGCAGCGGTGGCAGGGTGGAAAACACTGAAGCTTTCTTT	CASSGGRVENTEAFF
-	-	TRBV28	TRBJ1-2	TGTGCCAGCAGCATCCCGCGGAATAGTAGGCATGGCTACACCTTC	CASSIPRNSRHGYTF
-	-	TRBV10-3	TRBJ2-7	TGTGCCATCAGTGAGTCTGAGGAGCAGTACTTC	CAISESEEQYF
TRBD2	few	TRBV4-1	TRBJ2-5	TGCGCCAGCAGCCAAGGCTCTAGCGGGCTCAAAGAGACCCAGTACTTC	CASSQGSSGLKETQYF
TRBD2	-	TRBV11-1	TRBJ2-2	TGTGCCAGCAGCTCCGGACTAGCGGGATCCACCGGGGAGCTGTTTTTT	CASSSGLAGSTGELFF
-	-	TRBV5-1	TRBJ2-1	TGCGCCAGCAGCTTGGTCGGGGACGCGGGGGCCGATGAGCAGTTCTTC	CASSLVGDAGADEQFF
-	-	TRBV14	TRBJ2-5	TGTGCCAGCAGCCGCCCATCGGGGGAGACCCAGTACTTC	CASSRPSGETQYF
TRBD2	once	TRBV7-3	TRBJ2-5	TGTGCCAGCAGCTCCCTAGCGGGAGGTAGGGAGACCCAGTACTTC	CASSSLAGGRETQYF
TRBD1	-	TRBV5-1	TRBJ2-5	TGCGCCAGCAGCTCCCCGGACAGGGACCAAGAGACCCAGTACTTC	CASSSPDRDQETQYF
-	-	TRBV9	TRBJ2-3	TGTGCCAGCAGCGTAGGGCCGGGAAACACGGGAGATACGCAGTATTTT	CASSVGPGNTGDTQYF
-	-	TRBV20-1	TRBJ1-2	TGCAGTGCTCTACAGGATCCAGGCTACACCTTC	CSALQDPGYTF